A selection of T cell receptor beta chains follows, all from one sample in a study of blood T cell repertoires in COVID-19. Using immunoSEQ multiplex PCR, the repertoire was profiled, and TCRdb retains in-frame clones only, with some absent. The sample yields a few hundred thousand clones, about 86% seen once. The specimen was PBMCs or T cells enriched from blood (not recorded which). These receptors were obtained from a middle-aged woman with acute COVID-19. The CDR3 runs from the conserved cysteine through the conserved F or W. A D gene is named only where the DNA matches it firmly. The size of a clone is reported for some rows only, either as once, few or many, or as a class for expanded clones.

CDR3aa	CDR3nt	abundance	v_gene	j_gene	d_gene
CASSIGREVTQYF	TGTGCCAGTAGTATAGGGAGGGAGGTGACCCAGTACTTC	NA	TRBV19	TRBJ2-5	NA
CASSLVGLVGSEQFF	TGTGCCAGCAGCTTAGTCGGACTAGTCGGGAGTGAGCAGTTCTTC	NA	TRBV7-2	TRBJ2-1	TRBD2
CASSVTGFPSYEQYF	TGTGCCAGCAGTGTCACAGGGTTTCCCTCCTACGAGCAGTACTTC	NA	TRBV27	TRBJ2-7	NA
CASSKGLAVYEQYF	TGTGCCAGCAGCAAGGGACTAGCGGTTTACGAGCAGTACTTC	NA	TRBV2	TRBJ2-7	TRBD2
CASSLYQRGTQYF	TGTGCCAGCAGTTTATACCAGCGGGGGACGCAGTATTTT	NA	TRBV28	TRBJ2-3	TRBD2
CASSRTGGNPNEQFF	TGTGCCAGCAGTAGGACAGGGGGTAACCCTAATGAGCAGTTCTTC	NA	TRBV6-5	TRBJ2-1	TRBD1
CASSLAGGPGEQYF	TGTGCCAGCAGCTTAGCGGGAGGGCCAGGCGAGCAGTACTTC	few	TRBV7-9	TRBJ2-7	TRBD2
CASTPAPLGTGSINGGGYTF	TGTGCCAGCACACCAGCCCCCCTCGGGACAGGGTCGATTAACGGCGGCGGCTACACCTTC	NA	TRBV19	TRBJ1-2	TRBD1
CASSLAGAGGPGGTDTQYF	TGTGCCAGCAGCTTGGCTGGGGCGGGAGGGCCGGGGGGCACAGATACGCAGTATTTT	NA	TRBV7-3	TRBJ2-3	TRBD2
CASSVTGQRDEKLFF	TGTGCCAGCAGCGTGACCGGGCAGAGGGATGAAAAACTGTTTTTT	NA	TRBV9	TRBJ1-4	NA
CAISPGQGNYGYTF	TGTGCCATCAGTCCGGGACAGGGAAACTATGGCTACACCTTC	NA	TRBV10-3	TRBJ1-2	TRBD1
CASSWGLAGVDEQYF	TGTGCCAGTAGTTGGGGACTAGCGGGAGTCGACGAGCAGTACTTC	NA	TRBV19	TRBJ2-7	TRBD2
CASSSTNSPLHF	TGTGCCAGCAGTTCTACCAATTCACCCCTCCACTTT	NA	TRBV28	TRBJ1-6	NA
CASSYADRDTEAFF	TGTGCCAGCAGTTACGCGGACAGAGACACTGAAGCTTTCTTT	NA	TRBV6-5	TRBJ1-1	NA
CASSILSSHSTDTQYF	TGTGCCAGTAGTATTCTTAGTTCGCACTCTACAGATACGCAGTATTTT	NA	TRBV19	TRBJ2-3	NA
CASSFGTSGPSYEQYF	TGTGCCAGCAGCTTCGGGACTAGCGGCCCCTCCTACGAGCAGTACTTC	once	TRBV7-8	TRBJ2-7	TRBD2
CATQPTRSSYNEQFF	TGTGCCACCCAGCCAACTAGGAGCTCCTACAATGAGCAGTTCTTC	few	TRBV27	TRBJ2-1	NA
CASSQGGGSYNEQFF	TGCGCCAGCAGCCAAGGAGGAGGCTCCTACAATGAGCAGTTCTTC	NA	TRBV4-3	TRBJ2-1	NA
CASSTTTRLEETQYF	TGTGCCAGTAGTACGACTACCCGACTTGAGGAGACCCAGTACTTC	NA	TRBV19	TRBJ2-5	NA
CASSPWTGADEQYF	TGTGCCAGCTCACCCTGGACAGGGGCGGACGAGCAGTACTTC	NA	TRBV18	TRBJ2-7	TRBD1
CASSFLPGAGTGRETQYF	TGTGCCAGCAGTTTTCTTCCAGGGGCAGGGACGGGGAGAGAGACCCAGTACTTC	NA	TRBV27	TRBJ2-5	NA
CASSPTGNYGYTF	TGTGCCAGCTCACCAACAGGGAACTATGGCTACACCTTC	NA	TRBV18	TRBJ1-2	NA
CASSLGRAGEQYF	TGTGCCAGCAGCTTGGGTAGGGCGGGCGAGCAGTACTTC	once	TRBV11-2	TRBJ2-7	NA
CASSSLGLAGAYEQYF	TGTGCCAGCAGCTCGCTGGGACTAGCGGGGGCCTACGAGCAGTACTTC	NA	TRBV11-2	TRBJ2-7	TRBD2
CASRTGNSYEQYF	TGTGCCAGCCGGACAGGGAATTCCTACGAGCAGTACTTC	NA	TRBV6-5	TRBJ2-7	TRBD1
CASSPVRSGQPQHF	TGTGCCAGCTCACCAGTTCGGTCAGGTCAGCCCCAGCATTTT	NA	TRBV18	TRBJ1-5	NA
CASSLEASEQYF	TGTGCCAGCAGCTTAGAAGCGAGCGAGCAGTACTTC	NA	TRBV7-8	TRBJ2-7	NA
CASSQEPSTSSYNEQFF	TGTGCCAGCAGCCAAGAACCGAGCACGAGCTCCTACAATGAGCAGTTCTTC	NA	TRBV4-2	TRBJ2-1	NA
CASSFRGRTQETQYF	TGTGCCAGCAGCTTCAGGGGACGGACCCAAGAGACCCAGTACTTC	few	TRBV7-9	TRBJ2-5	NA
CASSPRGSSGNTIYF	TGTGCCAGCAGCCCTAGGGGGAGCTCTGGAAACACCATATATTTT	NA	TRBV11-2	TRBJ1-3	NA
CASSPGITGELFF	TGTGCCAGCAGCCCGGGTATCACCGGGGAGCTGTTTTTT	NA	TRBV7-7	TRBJ2-2	NA
CASSPKTSGNGEQFF	TGTGCCAGCTCACCCAAGACTAGCGGGAACGGTGAGCAGTTCTTC	NA	TRBV18	TRBJ2-1	TRBD2
CASSPEGLAGYAEQYF	TGTGCCAGCTCACCAGAGGGACTAGCGGGATACGCCGAGCAGTACTTC	NA	TRBV18	TRBJ2-7	TRBD2
CATSDLRQGGTSGTTGELFF	TGTGCCACCAGTGATTTGCGGCAGGGGGGGACTAGCGGGACCACCGGGGAGCTGTTTTTT	NA	TRBV24-1	TRBJ2-2	TRBD2
CATSTSSAGGWYNEQFF	TGTGCCACCAGCACCTCGTCAGCGGGAGGTTGGTACAATGAGCAGTTCTTC	NA	TRBV15	TRBJ2-1	TRBD2
CAWYPGGSGQMSSYNEQFF	TGTGCCTGGTACCCGGGGGGTAGCGGGCAAATGAGCTCCTACAATGAGCAGTTCTTC	once	TRBV30	TRBJ2-1	TRBD2
CASSRAGGYTDTQYF	TGTGCCAGCAGTCGAGCGGGAGGGTACACAGATACGCAGTATTTT	NA	TRBV28	TRBJ2-3	TRBD2
CASSLATPGLGSEAFF	TGTGCCAGCAGCTTAGCCACACCGGGGTTGGGCTCTGAAGCTTTCTTT	NA	TRBV7-6	TRBJ1-1	NA